These 30 T cell receptor beta chains were sequenced from one sample in a study of blood T cell repertoires in COVID-19. Data came from immunoSEQ multiplex PCR; TCRdb stores just in-frame clones and leaves some out. Counted here are some 250,000 clones, 80% to 85% occurring once; the ten biggest clones make up 4% to 5.5%. The sample comprised peripheral blood. These receptors were obtained from a man between 45 and 60 years old with active or convalescent COVID-19.

The V call is TRBV2, the J call TRBJ2-1; 8 bases agree with TRBD2. Trimming removed 3 bases from V and 8 bases from J; junction bases left unmatched: 9. CDR3 size: 15 residues. CDR1 SNHLY and CDR2 FYNNEI come from the germline V gene. The CDR3 sequence: CASSENGGAFYEQFF. The DNA of the CDR3 is TGTGCCAGCAGTGAGAACGGGGGGGCCTTTTATGAGCAGTTCTTC.

The V and J genes are TRBV7-6 and TRBJ2-6, with TRBD2 identical over 9 bases. Germline trimming cut 5 bases from V and 2 bases from J; bases unmatched to any gene: 4. The CDR3 has 16 residues. Looked up from germline, CDR1 is SGHVS and CDR2 is FNYEAQ. The CDR3 region is CASSPRGGTGANVLTF. The CDR3, as DNA: TGTGCCAGCAGCCCGCGGGGGGGCACTGGGGCCAACGTCCTGACTTTC.

This chain joins TRBV10-3 and TRBJ1-4, with D possibly TRBD1 on 6 matching bases. The CDR3 contains 15 residues. CDR1 and CDR2 (germline): ENHRY, SYGVKD. V shed 2 bases and J shed 3 bases, with 10 bases lying between them. The CDR3 loop is CAISETGTPNEKLFF. The CDR3 region has the DNA TGTGCCATCAGTGAGACAGGGACCCCTAATGAAAAACTGTTTTTT.

The chain carries TRBV18 and TRBJ1-2; 8 positions agree with TRBD1. J was trimmed by 8 bases and V by 3 bases; bases with no gene match: 14. The CDR3 spans 16 residues. CDR1 is KGHSH, CDR2 LQKENI, per germline. Here the CDR3 reads CASSPEAGGYRGGYTF. The DNA for the CDR3 is TGTGCCAGCTCACCGGAGGCAGGGGGCTATAGAGGAGGCTACACCTTC.

The sample holds one count of this clone. The chain couples TRBV25-1 to TRBJ1-1; tentatively, D is TRBD1 (6 bases). Trimming removed 9 bases at V and 4 bases at J, with 12 bases between. Germline CDR1 MGHDK, CDR2 SYGVNS. The CDR3 spans 12 residues. The CDR3 region has the DNA TGTGCCAGTGTTAGGGGGAGCACTGAAGCTTTCTTT. Translated, it gives CASVRGSTEAFF.

This clone was counted a single time. The chain uses TRBV10-2 and TRBJ2-5; 8 nucleotides line up with TRBD2. The CDR3 covers 14 residues. In germline, CDR1 is WSHSY, CDR2 SAAADI. The J segment lost 3 bases and the V segment lost 5 bases, leaving 5 bases of the junction unmatched. CDR3 bases: TGCGCCAGCAGTCAGGTAGCGGGGAAAGAGACCCAGTACTTC. This gives the protein CASSQVAGKETQYF.

V usage is TRBV19 and J usage is TRBJ1-1; 8 bases fit TRBD1. The CDR3 contains 15 residues. V gave up 4 bases and J gave up 4 bases; unmatched junction bases: 8. Germline CDR1 reads LNHDA; CDR2 reads SQIVND (reference sequence). The CDR3 DNA sequence: TGTGCCAGTAGTACTCAGGGGGCGCCGGGCACTGAAGCTTTCTTT. As protein: CASSTQGAPGTEAFF.

This clone has a handful of counts. The rearrangement joins TRBV7-9 to TRBJ2-1; the D gene is possibly TRBD1 (6 bases). The germline V gene has CDR1 SEHNR and CDR2 FQNEAQ (reference sequence). Trimming shortened V by 6 bases and J by 11 bases, and 11 bases separated the two germline ends. CDR3 length equals 11 residues. The DNA of the CDR3 is TGTGCCAGCAGTCGGACAGCCCAGCAGTTCTTC. It is translated as CASSRTAQQFF.

This clone appeared a single time. The chain has TRBV2 and TRBJ1-1; D remains unclear. The CDR3 covers 13 residues. V was trimmed by 7 bases and J by 4 bases, leaving 13 bases between them. The germline V gene encodes CDR1 SNHLY and CDR2 FYNNEI. The CDR3 sequence: CASIKGAGTEAFF. In nucleotides, the CDR3 is TGTGCCAGCATTAAGGGCGCGGGCACTGAAGCTTTCTTT.

This clone has a single count. The rearrangement links TRBV6-5 to TRBJ1-2, with TRBD1 matching over 7 bases. Losses at the gene ends were 8 bases for V and 1 base for J; bases not matched to a gene: 10. Germline-derived CDR1 and CDR2 are MNHEY and SVGAGI. The CDR3 totals 15 residues. In DNA, the CDR3 is TGTGCCAGCTTATCGGACAGGTTTTTTAACTATGGCTACACCTTC. As protein: CASLSDRFFNYGYTF.

This clone was picked up one time. This chain uses TRBV19 with TRBJ1-1; the D gene is possibly TRBD1 (5 bases). The CDR3 covers 16 residues. V was trimmed by 5 bases and J by 4 bases, leaving 20 bases between them. Looked up from germline, CDR1 is LNHDA and CDR2 is SQIVND (reference sequence). The CDR3 loop is CASSDRGASGGTEAFF. CDR3 nucleotides: TGTGCCAGTAGTGACCGAGGGGCGTCGGGGGGCACTGAAGCTTTCTTT.

V usage is TRBV15 and J usage is TRBJ1-2; D is uncertain. Germline values: CDR1 LNHNV, CDR2 YYDKDF (reference sequence). The V gene lost 1 base and the J gene lost 3 bases, with 6 bases spanning the gap. The CDR3 is 13 amino acids. The CDR3 region has the DNA TGTGCCACCAGCAGAGTTCAGGACTATGGCTACACCTTC. Its protein product is CATSRVQDYGYTF.

This clone was detected only a few times. The chain uses TRBV5-1 and TRBJ2-2; the D is unclear. The germline V and J ends were trimmed by 0 bases and 11 bases, with 11 bases remaining between them. CDR3 length equals 13 residues. From germline, CDR1 is SGHRS and CDR2 YFSETQ. The CDR3 here is CASSLAKRSELFF. The CDR3 DNA sequence: TGCGCCAGCAGCTTGGCGAAGCGCTCTGAGCTGTTTTTT.

The rearrangement joins TRBV7-2 to TRBJ2-3; TRBD2 matches at 9 bases. This CDR3 has 15 amino acids. Trimming took 6 bases from V and 3 from J; bases not matched to a gene: 7. The germline V gene has CDR1 SGHTA and CDR2 FQGNSA. In DNA, the CDR3 is TGTGCCAGCAGTATTCTAGCGGGGAGAACAGATACGCAGTATTTT. It specifies CASSILAGRTDTQYF.

This sequence joins TRBV19 and TRBJ1-2; the D is unclear. Germline lookup yields CDR1 LNHDA and CDR2 SQIVND (reference sequence). Trimming took off 3 bases at V and 2 bases at J, with 10 bases between the two ends. The CDR3 has 14 residues. The CDR3 bases are TGTGCCAGTAGTATTCCCGGGATCAACTATGGCTACACCTTC. Amino acid sequence: CASSIPGINYGYTF.

This clone has more than one count but fewer than ten. The chain links TRBV4-2 to TRBJ1-1, with 10 bases lining up with TRBD1. V trimming: 1 base; J trimming: 7 bases; junction bases outside the gene matches: 9. The CDR3 spans 16 residues. Germline values: CDR1 LGHNA, CDR2 YNFKEQ. The CDR3 DNA reads TGTGCCAGCAGCCAAGCTCCCGGGACAGGGGCCCGTGAAGCTTTCTTT. Translating it yields CASSQAPGTGAREAFF.

This clone was seen ten or more times. This chain joins TRBV5-8 and TRBJ1-2, with TRBD1 matching 7 bases. The V gene's germline CDR1 is SGHTS and CDR2 YDEGEE. This CDR3 spans 15 amino acids. V shed 0 bases and J 4 bases; nucleotides not matched to a gene: 6. CDR3 nucleotide sequence: TGTGCCAGCAGCTTGGCCAGACAGGGTGTCTATGGCTACACCTTC. It yields the protein CASSLARQGVYGYTF.

The DNA for the CDR3 is TGTGCCAGCAGCTTAGCGCGGACAGGGGCTACAGGCACTGAAGCTTTCTTT. Translating gives CASSLARTGATGTEAFF. V usage is TRBV7-8 and J usage is TRBJ1-1, with TRBD1 matching over 9 bases. Losses at the gene ends were 0 bases for V and 4 bases for J; bases not matched to a gene: 9. CDR1 and CDR2 from the germline V gene are SGHVS and FQNEAQ. This CDR3 has 17 amino acids.

This clone was counted only a few times. This same CDR3 is encoded by further DNA sequences in the sample. The chain carries TRBV28 and TRBJ1-1, with D possibly TRBD1 on 6 matching bases. The germline V and J ends were trimmed by 2 bases and 1 base, with 8 bases remaining between them. In germline, CDR1 is MDHEN, CDR2 SYDVKM. The CDR3 loop spans 14 amino acids. The CDR3 region is CASSLGQKNTEAFF. CDR3 in DNA: TGTGCCAGCAGTTTAGGACAGAAGAACACTGAAGCTTTCTTT.

This clone was detected a few times. The chain has TRBV28 and TRBJ1-2; D not certain. Per the germline V gene, CDR1 is MDHEN and CDR2 is SYDVKM. The CDR3 contains 12 residues. Trimming took off 1 base at V and 6 bases at J, with 6 bases between the two ends. Here the CDR3 reads CASSLFGNGYTF. CDR3 DNA: TGTGCCAGCAGTTTATTCGGGAATGGCTACACCTTC.

The V gene is TRBV28, the J gene TRBJ2-1; D call uncertain. The CDR3 runs 12 residues. CDR1 and CDR2 from the germline V gene are MDHEN and SYDVKM. V was cut by 1 base and J by 9 bases, with 7 bases left in between. Here the CDR3 DNA reads TGTGCCAGCAGTTTATTATCGGGTGAGCAGTTCTTC. Translating it yields CASSLLSGEQFF.

This clone was detected only once. This chain connects TRBV10-3 to TRBJ1-1, with D possibly TRBD1 on 6 matching bases. Germline V gene sequence: CDR1 ENHRY, CDR2 SYGVKD. V lost 10 bases to trimming and J lost 4 bases, with 16 bases between them. This CDR3 spans 13 amino acids. CDR3 coding DNA: TGTGCCACCCGAGGGGGAGTGGGCACTGAAGCTTTCTTT. It translates to CATRGGVGTEAFF.

The gene calls are TRBV18 and TRBJ1-2, with a weak D call TRBD1 (6 bases). Germline V gives CDR1 KGHSH, CDR2 LQKENI. This CDR3 is built from 15 residues. V shed 3 bases and J shed 6 bases, with 17 bases lying between them. In DNA form, the CDR3 reads TGTGCCAGCTCACCGGGCCAGGGGAAGAGAGATGGCTACACCTTC. Amino acid sequence: CASSPGQGKRDGYTF.

The genes are TRBV2 and TRBJ2-3, with 9 bases aligning to TRBD1. With 6 bases clipped from V and 3 bases from J, the junction kept 7 bases outside the gene matches. Germline V CDR1 and CDR2: SNHLY, FYNNEI. The CDR3 loop spans 15 amino acids. The CDR3 loop reads CASSKWGQGTDTQYF. The CDR3 DNA reads as TGTGCCAGCAGCAAATGGGGACAGGGAACAGATACGCAGTATTTT.

The chain links TRBV11-2 to TRBJ1-3; a weak D match, TRBD1 (5 bases). This CDR3 is built from 15 residues. V was pared by 4 bases and J by 0 bases, with 10 bases between. Germline V gene data show CDR1 as SGHAT and CDR2 as FQNNGV. CDR3 region: CASSSTGRSGNTIYF. CDR3 nucleotides: TGTGCCAGCAGCTCCACAGGACGCTCTGGAAACACCATATATTTT.

This chain links TRBV27 with TRBJ2-2; no reliable D call. CDR1 MNHEY and CDR2 SMNVEV come from the germline V gene (reference sequence). V was trimmed by 1 base and J by 2 bases, leaving 5 bases between them. The CDR3 has 14 residues. The CDR3 spells CASSLLANTGELFF. The CDR3, as DNA: TGTGCCAGCAGTTTATTGGCAAACACCGGGGAGCTGTTTTTT.

Turning to this clone: This may be a read error, as it is one base from a much larger clone. This rearrangement joins TRBV4-1 to TRBJ2-7, with TRBD1 matching over 10 bases. V shed 4 bases, J shed 2 bases, and the junction held 2 bases outside the gene matches. Germline V gene sequence: CDR1 MGHRA, CDR2 YSYEKL. This CDR3 region has 14 residues. CDR3 sequence reads: CASSLGTGAYEQYF. Written as DNA, the CDR3 is TGCGCCAGCAGCCTCGGGACAGGGGCCTACGAGCAGTACTTC.

V and J are TRBV24-1 and TRBJ2-3; the D gene is possibly TRBD1 (6 bases). Germline V CDR1 and CDR2: KGHDR, SFDVKD. Between the trimmed V and J ends, which lost 9 bases and 1 base, there was a span of 13 bases. The CDR3 is made up of 14 amino acids. CDR3 residues: CATAGAGGTDTQYF. The CDR3 nucleotides are TGTGCCACCGCTGGGGCAGGGGGCACAGATACGCAGTATTTT.

This chain links TRBV2 with TRBJ2-3, with TRBD2 as a possible D gene (7 bases). Germline CDR1 SNHLY, CDR2 FYNNEI. This CDR3 contains 15 residues. V was trimmed by 3 bases and J by 3 bases, leaving 13 bases between them. In DNA, the CDR3 is TGTGCCAGCAGTGAGTGGGGGGGCCGAACAGATACGCAGTATTTT. This translates into CASSEWGGRTDTQYF.

This sequence joins TRBV30 and TRBJ1-5; D may be TRBD1 (5 bases). V shed 4 bases and J shed 6 bases, with 7 bases lying between them. The CDR3 loop spans 11 amino acids. CDR1 is GTSNPN and CDR2 is SVGIG in the germline V gene (reference sequence). In DNA, the CDR3 is TGTGCCTGGAAAAGGGGTCAGCCCCAGCATTTT. It specifies CAWKRGQPQHF.